This T cell receptor beta chain was found in a study of response to subunit inactivated influenza vaccine. Study observations and caveats: Each seasonal influenza vaccination recruits few new T cells, the authors suggested.

Per the germline V gene, CDR1 is SQVTM and CDR2 is ANQGSEA. V lost 4 bases, J lost 2 bases, and 11 bases lay in between. This CDR3 comprises 14 residues. Each CDR3 protein is one row after TCRdb ran MiXCR on the RT-PCR reads. The sample consists of almost 250,000 distinct CDR3 sequences, less than 15% of them appearing once. In this sample, this clonotype turned up many times. Its antigen is currently unknown. This chain joins TRBV29-1 and TRBJ2-2; unclear D gene. This sample comprised non-naive T cells sorted from PBMCs, obtained less than 15 days before vaccination. The receptor was derived from a man in his fifties or sixties who received an inactivated influenza vaccine. The CDR3, as DNA: TGCAGCGTTGGCAGCCACCTAAACACCGGGGAGCTGTTTTTT. Amino acids: CSVGSHLNTGELFF.